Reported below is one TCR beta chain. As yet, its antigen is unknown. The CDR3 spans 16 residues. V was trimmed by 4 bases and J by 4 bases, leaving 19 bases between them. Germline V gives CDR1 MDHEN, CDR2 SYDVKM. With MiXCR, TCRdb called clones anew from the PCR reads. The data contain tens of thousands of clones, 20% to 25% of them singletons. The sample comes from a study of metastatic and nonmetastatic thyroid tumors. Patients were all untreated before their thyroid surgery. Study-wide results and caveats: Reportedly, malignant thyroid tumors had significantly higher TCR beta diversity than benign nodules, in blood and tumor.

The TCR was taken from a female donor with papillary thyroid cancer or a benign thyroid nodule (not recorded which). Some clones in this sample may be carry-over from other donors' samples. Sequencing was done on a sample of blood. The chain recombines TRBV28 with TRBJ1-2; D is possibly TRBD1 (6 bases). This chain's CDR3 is CASSSAVGGASYGYTF. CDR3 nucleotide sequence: TGTGCCAGCAGTTCGGCTGTGGGGGGCGCGTCCTATGGCTACACCTTC.